This T cell receptor (beta chain) was identified during a study of CDR3 diversity in severe acne. Germline V gene sequence: CDR1 SGDLS, CDR2 YYNGEE. The CDR3 length is 13 residues. Deletions cut 2 bases from V and 6 bases from J, with 6 bases between. MiXCR was run by TCRdb on the PCR reads, yielding one entry per CDR3 protein. The data hold about 93,000 distinct CDR3 sequences, with 45% to 50% observed a single time. Sample share makes this clonotype medium-sized. This chain links TRBV9 with TRBJ1-6; D call uncertain. Sequences were obtained from blood. This receptor was identified in a male donor in good health, serving as a control. Here the CDR3 reads CASSVVGNSPLHF. The DNA for the CDR3 is TGTGCCAGCAGCGTGGTGGGTAATTCACCCCTCCACTTT.